This TCR beta chain was captured in a study of OX40 agonist ivuxolimab in advanced cancers. Background on the study: Dose-escalation patients were diagnosed with hepatocellular carcinoma, melanoma, renal cell cancer or head and neck cancer.

Broader study findings: Circulating CD4+ and CD8+ T cells showed clonal expansion by week 6 at 0.1 to 3.0 mg/kg. Certain nonresponders likewise exhibited a low normalized T-cell clonal expansion.

As to this clone: Its antigen is not known.

Patients had blood sampled at baseline and again on cycle 4 day 1 and cycle 7 day 1. The data were produced by immunoSEQ multiplex PCR, yet TCRdb's version contains in-frame clones alone and is incomplete. The sample holds around 60,000 clones, more than 65% seen once. V was pared by 6 bases and J by 0 bases, with 5 bases of the junction left unmatched. Germline loops: CDR1 SQVTM, CDR2 ANQGSEA. This CDR3 is built from 15 residues. This chain connects TRBV29-1 to TRBJ2-6; 7 nucleotides match TRBD1. The sequence was obtained from an adult with an advanced solid tumor such as melanoma, head and neck, liver or kidney cancer. The specimen comprised CD4+ or CD8+ T cells sorted from blood, sampled in a trial of the OX40 agonist ivuxolimab. The CDR3 region is CSVRTGSSGANVLTF. CDR3 nucleotide sequence: TGCAGCGTAAGGACAGGTTCCTCTGGGGCCAACGTCCTGACTTTC.